This TCR beta chain came from a study of T-cell memory formation after mild COVID-19. Study details: Each donor largely had its own TCR clusters.

This clonotype showed up just a few times. Its antigen is unidentified. Germline CDR1 SGHTA, CDR2 FQGNSA. The CDR3 loop spans 13 amino acids. Trimming took off 5 bases at V and 10 bases at J, with 15 bases between the two ends. A single record per CDR3 protein comes from TCRdb applying MiXCR to the 5' RACE reads. This sample has roughly 51,000 distinct CDR3 sequences, with about 7% found just once. Study findings and constraints: Memory cells collected pre-infection included some clones that later responded, suggesting cross-reactive memory joined. CD4+ contracting clones were mainly CM and EM; CD8+ ones, EMRA.

The sample comprised PBMCs or a T cell subset sorted from them (not recorded which). The rearrangement uses TRBV7-2 and TRBJ1-5, with D maybe TRBD1 (6 bases). The TCR was taken from a man aged 18-30 years who had mild COVID-19 (a few samples of this study predate the infection). Cell type and time point are not known. CDR3 loop: CASSQDGGNPQHF. In nucleotides, the CDR3 is TGTGCCAGCAGCCAAGATGGGGGCAACCCCCAGCATTTT.